This TCR beta chain appears in the sequencing data of a study of T cell responses to AZD1222 COVID-19 vaccine (dated by TCRdb to the early 2020s). Concerning the study at large: AZD1222 recipients whose second dose came at about 4 weeks and those whose second dose came at about 12 weeks were combined into one group, since spike-specific TCR depth and breadth did not differ between the two schedules. TCR sequencing was performed for 233 trial participants, of whom about 200 were given two doses of AZD1222 and approximately 26 were given two doses of MenACWY control vaccine. Trial participants were enrolled by age into 18-55, 56-69 and 70-plus year subgroups, with approximately 160, 26 and 62 TCR-sequenced participants respectively. What the research found in general, with its limitations: After two AZD1222 doses, both the breadth and the depth of spike-specific TCRs were significantly higher than at day 0 and than in MenACWY recipients. Because no day 14 peak-response samples were available, repertoires were characterized only after the peak T cell response. Nearly half of unique spike-specific TCRs reportedly recognized epitopes outside regions mutated in the B.1.351 and B.1.1.7 variants. Participants were mostly white British, with more females than males. The authors suggested clonal diversity may have been underestimated. Conclusions about previously exposed vaccinees are limited because only a handful of AZD1222 recipients were SARS-CoV-2 seropositive at baseline. The whole spike protein was spanned by vaccine-associated CD4 TCRs, and dominant responses were seen in regions 160-218 and 743-854. In the small 56-69-year group, the increase in depth fell short of significance, most likely because of low power.

The time point tag for this specimen amounts to: baseline before first vaccination. The vaccinee samples were drawn from two UK trials, COV001 and COV002, one of which was a single-blind randomized controlled phase 2/3 trial testing AZD1222 (ChAdOx1 nCoV-19) in healthy adults. For TCRbeta chain sequencing, PBMC samples from trial participants were taken at day 0 and at day 28 after the second dose. Notes on this clone: The antigen this receptor binds is unknown. Base qualities are not recorded, but no much larger clone differs from it by a single base.

The CDR3 regions of human TCRbeta chains were subjected to immunosequencing. The paper's processing steps were these. TCRs in the repertoires were compared against a reference library of SARS-CoV-2-specific TCRs that had been generated with the MIRA antigen-specificity platform. Breadth was defined as the fraction of unique TCRs that were SARS-CoV-2-associated. Depth was defined as the fraction of total T cells that were SARS-CoV-2-associated. Each spike-specific TCR was assigned to its reactive spike region and to a CD4 or CD8 class using the MIRA data. Log10-transformed breadth and depth values were compared by one-way ANOVA with Sidak's multiple comparisons tests. TCRdb provides this immuneACCESS table in a form limited to in-frame rearrangements. Some clones are lacking; in checked studies, under half of them reflect an unresolved V gene, and why the rest are absent is not known. That table gives V, J and clone size, and the DNA gave D and trimming. The sample table lists around 84,000 clones, 88% of them with a count of one. The ten largest clones capture around 5.5% of the sample.

The clonotype was recovered from an adult in good health. This specimen was peripheral blood, taken on day 0 of AZD1222 vaccination.

The CDR3 sequence is CASSRYGQVSSQETQYF. Read as DNA, the sequence is TGCGCCAGCAGCCGATACGGACAAGTCTCTTCTCAAGAGACCCAGTACTTC. Here the chain combines TRBV4-1 and TRBJ2-5; a weak D assignment points to TRBD1 (5 bases agree). CDR1 and CDR2, per the germline V gene, are MGHRA and YSYEKL. Measured from the cysteine to the phenylalanine, the CDR3 is 17 residues long. Only CDR3 DNA remains: 51 bases, in frame from the first base. The V end loses 4 bases and the J end loses 2 bases, and a stretch of 20 bases separates them.